The entry below gives a single T cell receptor (beta chain) sequence along with its context. This specimen belongs to a study of control samples from healthy donors and cancer patients. TCRdb's table, derived via immunoSEQ multiplex PCR, lists solely in-frame clones and lacks some. The data contain some 160,000 clones, roughly 89% of them singletons. CDR3 length equals 14 residues. The germline gives CDR1 LGHNA, CDR2 YSLEER. V lost 1 base and J 7 bases, leaving 11 bases between the germline ends. The chain recombines TRBV4-3 with TRBJ1-3; no firm D call. The clonotype originates from a man aged 25-45 years in good health. Sequencing was performed on blood. The DNA of the CDR3 is TGCGCCAGCAGCCAAGCCACCCTGGGGAACACCATATATTTT. The encoded protein is CASSQATLGNTIYF.